Described below is a single T cell receptor beta chain sequence and its context. What it binds is not known. The data were obtained in a study of T-cell reconstitution after alpha-beta-depleted transplantation in children. Study conclusions and caveats: Expanded graft clones numbering several hundred reportedly gave rise to alpha-beta T cells about two months after transplant. The study traced high day-60 TCRbeta diversity in some patients to surviving recipient T cells and thymic progenitors. When one year had passed after transplant, most T-cell counts and diversity came from newly produced T cells.

There are 14 residues in the CDR3. Trimming stripped 5 bases from V and 5 bases from J, with 15 bases between. The authors prepared the TCRbeta library with unique molecular identifiers. TCRdb re-analysed the PCR reads in MiXCR, keeping a single row per CDR3 protein. The table shows some 95,000 distinct CDR3 sequences, with 20% to 30% occurring only once. This specimen consisted of PBMCs, obtained before TCRalphabeta/CD19-depleted stem cell transplant. The chain carries TRBV12-3 or TRBV12-4 and TRBJ2-5; D gene unclear. The sequence derives from a boy under 10 years old with acute lymphoblastic leukemia, due to receive a stem cell transplant. For the CDR3, the DNA is TGTGCCAGCAGTAGGGCTGAGACGATGGAGACCCAGTACTTC. Its protein product is CASSRAETMETQYF.